The next 27 T cell receptor beta chains were all read from a single sample in a study of blood T cell repertoires in COVID-19. TCRdb keeps only in-frame clones here, not all; method: immunoSEQ multiplex PCR. The sample contains about 190,000 clones, around 83% of which appear only once. Source material: peripheral blood. These TCRs come from a woman of 80 years or more with acute or convalescent COVID-19.

The V gene is TRBV5-5, the J gene TRBJ2-3; TRBD2 aligns across 14 bases. The V gene's germline CDR1 is SGHKS and CDR2 YYEKEE (reference sequence). Trimming cost V 4 bases and J 0 bases; bases outside gene matches: 10. There are 19 residues in the CDR3. The CDR3 is CASSGLAGGGGPSTDTQYF. The CDR3 coding sequence is TGTGCCAGCAGCGGACTAGCGGGAGGAGGGGGCCCTAGCACAGATACGCAGTATTTT.

The chain has TRBV12-5 and TRBJ2-7; 7 bases map to TRBD1. This CDR3 is built from 13 residues. V trimming: 2 bases; J trimming: 4 bases; junction bases outside the gene matches: 2. CDR1 and CDR2 (germline): LGHNT, FRNRAP. The CDR3 sequence is CASGLMDRYEQYF. The DNA of the CDR3 is TGTGCTAGTGGTTTGATGGACAGGTACGAGCAGTACTTC.

The chain couples TRBV5-1 to TRBJ1-6; no clear D gene. This CDR3 comprises 14 residues. Trimming took 3 bases from V and 8 from J, leaving 12 bases between them. Germline V gene sequence: CDR1 SGHRS, CDR2 YFSETQ. The CDR3 sequence: CASSSDGIDSPLHF. CDR3 bases: TGCGCCAGCAGCTCAGACGGGATTGATTCACCCCTCCACTTT. The full variable domain, with the rest looked up from reference TRBV5-1 and TRBJ1-6, is KAGVTQTPRYLIKTRGQQVTLSCSPISGHRSVSWYQQTPGQGLQFLFEYFSETQRNKGNFPGRFSGRQFSNSRSEMNVSTLELGDSALYLCASSSDGIDSPLHFGNGTRLTVT.

The chain couples TRBV21-1 to TRBJ2-6; no check of the table's D call, TRBD1, against the DNA was made. TRBV21-1 counts as a pseudogene. CDR3 length: 18 residues. In DNA form, the CDR3 reads TGTGCCAGCAGCCCCAGAGGGGGCGGCTTCTCTGGGGCCAACGTCCTGACTTTC. Translating gives CASSPRGGGFSGANVLTF.

This chain uses TRBV7-2 with TRBJ2-5; 9 bases agree with TRBD1. Germline V lookup: CDR1 SGHTA, CDR2 FQGNSA. The CDR3 extends over 16 amino acids. Germline trimming cut 5 bases from V and 1 base from J; bases unmatched to any gene: 8. The CDR3 spells CASSTRPGQGQETQYF. As DNA, the CDR3 is TGTGCCAGCAGCACTAGGCCGGGACAGGGCCAAGAGACCCAGTACTTC.

This chain joins TRBV2 and TRBJ2-7; D is possibly TRBD2 (6 bases). This CDR3 contains 16 residues. Germline CDR1 SNHLY, CDR2 FYNNEI. With 7 bases removed from V and 2 bases from J, the gap between germline ends came to 21 bases. The CDR3 nucleotides read TGTGCCAGCACCCCTGTCCTGGGGGACTTAACCTACGAGCAGTACTTC. Residues: CASTPVLGDLTYEQYF.

The V call is TRBV7-6, the J call TRBJ1-6; 7 bases map to TRBD1. The V gene's germline CDR1 is SGHVS and CDR2 FNYEAQ. The V and J ends lost 5 bases and 10 bases, in that order; junction bases with no gene match: 8. The length of the CDR3 is 14 residues. The CDR3 DNA reads TGTGCCAGCAGCACCAGGGGGATTTCCTCACCCCTCCACTTT. Its protein product is CASSTRGISSPLHF.

The V gene is TRBV28, the J gene TRBJ1-3, with unresolved D. Germline CDR1 reads MDHEN; CDR2 reads SYDVKM. The CDR3 contains 15 residues. V dropped 3 bases and J dropped 4 bases, with 13 bases sitting between them. The CDR3, as DNA: TGTGCCAGCAGTTTCGGGATATTAAGCGGAAACACCATATATTTT. Amino acid sequence: CASSFGILSGNTIYF.

The chain employs TRBV9 and TRBJ2-2; D perhaps matches TRBD1 (6 bases). Germline V gives CDR1 SGDLS, CDR2 YYNGEE. Trimming stripped 0 bases from V and 2 bases from J, with 11 bases between. The CDR3 consists of 16 residues. The CDR3 coding sequence is TGTGCCAGCAGCGTAGCGCCGACAGGTAACACCGGGGAGCTGTTTTTT. It yields the protein CASSVAPTGNTGELFF.

J is TRBJ1-5 and V is TRBV28; D ambiguous. The V and J ends lost 7 bases and 8 bases respectively, with 15 bases between them. The CDR3 spans 13 residues. The germline V gene encodes CDR1 MDHEN and CDR2 SYDVKM. In DNA form, the CDR3 reads TGTGCCAGCAAGGAAGGGAGGGTAAAGCCCCAGCATTTT. As protein: CASKEGRVKPQHF.

The chain is built from TRBV7-2 and TRBJ2-7; 8 bases are shared with TRBD2. The length of the CDR3 is 16 residues. V lost 4 bases to trimming and J lost 6 bases; unmatched junction nucleotides: 14. Germline V gives CDR1 SGHTA, CDR2 FQGNSA. The CDR3 spells CASSSRGASGRPEQYF. Written as DNA, the CDR3 is TGTGCCAGCAGCTCACGAGGGGCGAGCGGGAGACCCGAGCAGTACTTC.

The chain couples TRBV30 to TRBJ2-7, with D possibly being TRBD2 (5 bases). Germline CDR1 GTSNPN, CDR2 SVGIG (reference sequence). Trimming pared 4 bases from V and 9 bases from J, leaving 16 bases between. This CDR3 comprises 12 residues. CDR3 loop: CAWKGPGLGQYF. CDR3 nucleotides: TGTGCCTGGAAAGGTCCGGGGTTAGGGCAGTACTTC.

The rearrangement uses TRBV3-1 (or the pseudogene TRBV3-2) and TRBJ1-5; D unclear. The V gene lost 6 bases and the J gene lost 6 bases, with 18 bases spanning the gap. The V gene's germline CDR1 is LGHDT and CDR2 YNNKEL (reference sequence). This CDR3 spans 15 amino acids. CDR3 loop: CASSLDSVVGQPQHF. The CDR3 coding sequence is TGTGCCAGCAGTCTGGACTCGGTGGTGGGTCAGCCCCAGCATTTT.

This chain's CDR3 is CASSQAGTSGSGQFF. CDR3 coding DNA: TGTGCCAGCAGCCAAGCTGGGACTAGCGGGAGCGGGCAGTTCTTC. The chain employs TRBV14 and TRBJ2-1, with 14 bases fitting TRBD2. J was trimmed by 12 bases and V by 1 base; bases with no gene match: 5. CDR1 SGHDN and CDR2 FVKESK come from the germline V gene. CDR3 length: 15 amino acids.

The chain has TRBV2 and TRBJ2-7; the match to TRBD1 covers 7 bases. Per germline, CDR1 SNHLY and CDR2 FYNNEI. This CDR3 is built from 15 residues. Unmatched junction bases numbered 11, after V lost 4 bases and J lost 5 bases. CDR3 nucleotide sequence: TGTGCCAGCAGTGCTTTGACAGGGACATCCCACGAGCAGTACTTC. Protein: CASSALTGTSHEQYF.

The J gene is TRBJ2-7, the V gene TRBV20-1; either TRBD1 or TRBD2 may fit D (6 bases each). This CDR3 contains 14 residues. The V gene lost 3 bases and the J gene lost 3 bases, with 15 bases spanning the gap. Germline V gene sequence: CDR1 DFQATT, CDR2 SNEGSKA (reference sequence). The CDR3 DNA is TGCAGTGCTAGTGAGGGGGGAATAGGCTACGAGCAGTACTTC. Protein sequence: CSASEGGIGYEQYF.

This clone is a singleton in its sample. The chain joins TRBV11-3 to TRBJ2-1; D might be TRBD2 (5 bases). The germline V and J ends were trimmed by 5 bases and 2 bases, with 16 bases remaining between them. The length of the CDR3 is 16 residues. Germline lookup yields CDR1 SGHNT and CDR2 YENEEA. The CDR3 region is CASSHNEGRAYNEQFF. CDR3 in DNA: TGTGCCAGCAGCCATAATGAGGGCCGTGCCTACAATGAGCAGTTCTTC.

The rearrangement links TRBV19 to TRBJ2-3, with 11 bases fitting TRBD2. The CDR3 is 16 residues long. The V and J ends lost 3 bases and 7 bases, in that order; junction bases with no gene match: 9. CDR1 is LNHDA and CDR2 is SQIVND in the germline V gene (reference sequence). The CDR3 sequence: CASSIWPSGGSHTQYF. The CDR3 nucleotides are TGTGCCAGTAGTATTTGGCCTAGCGGGGGGTCGCATACGCAGTATTTT.

The gene calls are TRBV30 and TRBJ2-7, with TRBD1 matching over 8 bases. With 2 bases clipped from V and 2 bases from J, the junction kept 5 bases outside the gene matches. CDR1 is GTSNPN and CDR2 is SVGIG in the germline V gene (reference sequence). This CDR3 spans 14 amino acids. CDR3 sequence reads: CAWSFGTGAYEQYF. The DNA of the CDR3 is TGTGCCTGGAGTTTCGGGACAGGAGCCTACGAGCAGTACTTC.

The rearrangement joins TRBV6-5 to TRBJ2-7, with D possibly being TRBD2 (5 bases). The V and J ends lost 6 bases and 1 base respectively, with 10 bases between them. The CDR3 contains 13 residues. Germline-derived CDR1 and CDR2 are MNHEY and SVGAGI. The CDR3, as DNA: TGTGCCAGCAGCGAGGAGCGGTCCTACGAGCAGTACTTC. It encodes CASSEERSYEQYF.

The rearrangement uses TRBV28 and TRBJ2-7, with a possible D match to TRBD1 (5 bases). V gave up 5 bases and J gave up 4 bases, with 12 bases separating them. Germline V CDR1 and CDR2: MDHEN, SYDVKM. The CDR3 totals 13 residues. The CDR3 coding sequence is TGTGCCAGCAGTCTTCAGGGCCCTTACGAGCAGTACTTC. This sequence encodes CASSLQGPYEQYF. The variable domain in full, completed from reference TRBV28 and TRBJ2-7, reads DVKVTQSSRYLVKRTGEKVFLECVQDMDHENMFWYRQDPGLGLRLIYFSYDVKMKEKGDIPEGYSVSREKKERFSLILESASTNQTSMYLCASSLQGPYEQYFGPGTRLTVT.

The chain is built from TRBV2 and TRBJ1-1; a possible D gene is TRBD1 (5 bases). There are 14 residues in the CDR3. CDR1 SNHLY and CDR2 FYNNEI come from the germline V gene. Trimming stripped 4 bases from V and 3 bases from J, with 12 bases between. This chain's CDR3 is CASSVKGRDTEAFF. The DNA of the CDR3 is TGTGCCAGCAGTGTAAAGGGGAGGGACACTGAAGCTTTCTTT.

This chain links TRBV5-1 with TRBJ2-7; D may be TRBD1 (6 bases). The germline V gene encodes CDR1 SGHRS and CDR2 YFSETQ. The CDR3 has 14 amino acids. With 0 bases removed from V and 9 bases from J, the gap between germline ends came to 16 bases. The CDR3 spells CASSLGQAVEVQYF. CDR3 coding DNA: TGCGCCAGCAGCTTGGGACAGGCGGTTGAGGTGCAGTACTTC.

The gene calls are TRBV3-1 (or the pseudogene TRBV3-2) and TRBJ2-1; 9 bases fit TRBD2. The germline CDR1 and CDR2 sequences are LGHDT and YNNKEL (reference sequence). The CDR3 spans 14 residues. V lost 4 bases, J lost 3 bases, and 1 base stayed unmatched. This chain's CDR3 is CASSLAGVYNEQFF. In nucleotides, the CDR3 is TGTGCCAGCAGCCTAGCGGGAGTCTACAATGAGCAGTTCTTC.

This clone was found once. This chain links TRBV27 with TRBJ1-1; D remains ambiguous. The CDR3 loop spans 13 amino acids. The germline gives CDR1 MNHEY, CDR2 SMNVEV (reference sequence). V lost 2 bases and J lost 0, with 4 bases in between. CDR3 loop: CASSLVLNTEAFF. In DNA form, the CDR3 reads TGTGCCAGCAGTTTAGTATTGAACACTGAAGCTTTCTTT.

The J gene is TRBJ1-6, the V gene TRBV10-3, with D maybe TRBD1 (5 bases). V lost 4 bases and J 6 bases, leaving 10 bases between the germline ends. CDR3 size: 14 residues. Per germline, CDR1 ENHRY and CDR2 SYGVKD. The DNA for the CDR3 is TGTGCCATCAGTGCCTCGGGACTTAATTCACCCCTCCACTTT. The encoded protein is CAISASGLNSPLHF.

The chain couples TRBV10-1 to TRBJ2-2; 10 nucleotides align to TRBD2. In germline, CDR1 is WNHNN, CDR2 SYGVQD (reference sequence). V lost 4 bases and J lost 6; bases outside the gene matches: 11. CDR3 length: 17 amino acids. The chain's CDR3 is CASSGTSGNLWAGELFF. In DNA, the CDR3 is TGCGCCAGCAGTGGAACTAGCGGGAATTTGTGGGCCGGGGAGCTGTTTTTT.